What follows describes a single T cell receptor (beta chain). This clone was picked up one time. It lacks a known antigen. No much larger clone exists at a distance of one base, and base qualities are not known. Libraries were built with the immunoSEQ multiplex PCR assay. To provide template for TCR sequencing, every sample had RNA extracted and reverse transcribed into cDNA. First-strand cDNA was synthesized using SuperScript III with a 2:1 mix of oligo-dT and random hexamers. A synthetic immune receptor repertoire was used to measure amplification bias, and any remaining bias was corrected computationally. On the study's bioinformatics: After raw reads were preprocessed to remove errors, the CDR3 was defined following IMGT conventions as running from the conserved cysteine to phenylalanine. Clonality was computed by normalizing Shannon entropy by log2 of the number of productive unique TCRs and subtracting the result from 1. CD4 or CD8 identity of scalp clones was inferred by cross-referencing scalp TCRbeta sequences with sorted blood CD4 and CD8 repertoires. Entries here come from immuneACCESS through TCRdb and include only in-frame sequences with V and J called. Some clones fail to appear in such tables; in the studies checked, an unresolved V gene covers under half of the shortfall, and the cause of the remainder is unknown. V and J calls and clone size are given by that table; D and trimming were obtained from the DNA. In this sample the table shows roughly 100,000 clones, 55% of which occur a single time. The top ten clones comprise 8.8% of the sample.

The junction shows trimming of 6 bases on V and 3 bases on J, and the gene matches do not reach 20 bases of it. Reading the germline V gene gives CDR1 MDHEN and CDR2 SYDVKM. The CDR3 numbers 18 residues from cysteine through phenylalanine. The CDR3 DNA has 54 bases and is translated from base 1. The data derive from a study of CD8+ T cells in alopecia areata (dated by TCRdb to the late 2010s). Turning to the overall study: The study used high-throughput TCRbeta sequencing to examine T cell clonal expansion in alopecia areata, in both the C3H/HeJ mouse model and human patients. In humans, TCRbeta sequencing was performed on scalp tissue and on sorted CD4+ and CD8+ peripheral blood T cells from healthy controls and from patients with patchy or totalis/universalis alopecia areata. The RNA source kit depended on sample type: the PAXgene miRNA kit for fixed scalp, the miRNeasy kit for PBMCs, and the RNeasy kit for mouse skin. Scalp clonality was compared among normal scalp (n=4), patchy alopecia areata scalp (n=8), and alopecia totalis/universalis scalp (n=8). TCRbeta CDR3 regions were amplified by immunoSEQ multiplex PCR with 35 Vbeta forward and 13 Jbeta reverse primers. The research as a whole found: Compared with normal scalp, lesional scalp, particularly in alopecia totalis/universalis, had higher clonality and more expanded CD8+ clones, which suggests antigenic drive. Compared with mice, TCR sequences shared between patients were less clear, possibly partly because of HLA diversity across the patient population. Unlike mouse skin, where gammadelta T cells dominate, normal human skin contains resident alphabeta T cells that get sequenced too, which complicates analysis of the scalp TCR repertoire.

PBMCs were isolated by density centrifugation and stained for CD3, CD4 and CD8, and CD4+ and CD8+ T cells were sorted on a FACSAria. Unaffected controls provided scalp biopsies and blood samples. The V and J segments used are TRBV28 and TRBJ2-7; a stretch of 7 junction bases matches TRBD1. The receptor's source is a human donor in good health. Sequences were obtained from CD4+ T cells sorted from blood. The CDR3 sequence is CASSAAGSSTGIYYEQYF. The nucleotide sequence is given as TGTGCCAGCAGCGCCGCAGGTTCGTCGACAGGGATTTACTACGAGCAGTACTTC.